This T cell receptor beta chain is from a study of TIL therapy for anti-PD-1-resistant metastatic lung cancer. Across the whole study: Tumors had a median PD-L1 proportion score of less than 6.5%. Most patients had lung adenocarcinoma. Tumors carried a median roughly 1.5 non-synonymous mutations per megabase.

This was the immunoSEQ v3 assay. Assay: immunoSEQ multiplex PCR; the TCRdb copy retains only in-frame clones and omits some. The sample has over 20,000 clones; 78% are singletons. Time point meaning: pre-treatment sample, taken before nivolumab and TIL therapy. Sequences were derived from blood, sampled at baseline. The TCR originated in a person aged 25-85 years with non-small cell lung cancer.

The DNA for the CDR3 is TGTGCCAGCTCACCGAACCGGACTAGCGGGAGTACAGATACGCAGTATTTT. Translated, it gives CASSPNRTSGSTDTQYF. The chain joins TRBV18 to TRBJ2-3, with 13 bases lining up with TRBD2. Germline CDR1 and CDR2: KGHSH and LQKENI. J gave up 3 bases and V 3 bases, and 6 bases lay outside the gene matches. The CDR3 totals 17 residues. The full variable domain, completed using reference TRBV18 and TRBJ2-3, is NAGVMQNPRHLVRRRGQEARLRCSPMKGHSHVYWYRQLPEEGLKFMVYLQKENIIDESGMPKERFSAEFPKEGPSILRIQQVVRGDSAAYFCASSPNRTSGSTDTQYFGPGTRLTVL.